The 22 T cell receptor beta chains below come from one sample, sequenced in a study of T cells in Graves' hyperthyroidism and ophthalmopathy. Authors of the study amplified TCR beta CDR3 regions from RNA transcripts. When the TCR CDR3 underwent first-round RT-PCR, the HTBI primer set was used. TCRdb independently ran MiXCR on the multiplex PCR reads; one entry per CDR3 protein. The data hold 380,000 or so distinct CDR3 sequences, with approximately 12% observed a single time. Material for sequencing was blood. The receptors here all came from a man younger than 40 with Graves' hyperthyroidism that later progressed to Graves' ophthalmopathy.

This clonotype was picked up many times. V gene TRBV11-1 combines with J gene TRBJ2-2, with 7 bases matching TRBD1. The CDR3 extends over 15 amino acids. Looked up from germline, CDR1 is SGHAT and CDR2 is FQDESV (reference sequence). With 1 base clipped from V and 6 bases from J, the junction kept 5 bases outside the gene matches. CDR3 amino acids: CASSLVGGSAGELFF. DNA for the CDR3: TGTGCCAGCAGCTTAGTAGGGGGCAGCGCCGGGGAGCTGTTTTTT.

This clonotype was seen repeatedly, ten times or more. The chain employs TRBV6-5 and TRBJ1-1; D perhaps matches TRBD1 (5 bases). V was pared by 0 bases and J by 4 bases, with 12 bases between. The CDR3 has 15 residues. Germline CDR1 is MNHEY and CDR2 is SVGAGI. The CDR3 reads CASSYSKTGVTEAFF. The CDR3 bases are TGTGCCAGCAGTTACTCGAAAACAGGTGTCACTGAAGCTTTCTTT.

This clonotype was seen at least ten times. CDR3: CASSQANGTPLHF. In nucleotides, the CDR3 is TGCGCCAGCAGCCAAGCGAACGGAACACCCCTCCACTTT. The chain couples TRBV4-1 to TRBJ1-6; no reliable D call. The CDR3 has 13 residues. V was cut by 1 base and J by 11 bases, with 9 bases left in between. Germline values: CDR1 MGHRA, CDR2 YSYEKL.

This clonotype has a handful of counts. The rearrangement joins TRBV19 to TRBJ2-7; D not certain. The germline V gene has CDR1 LNHDA and CDR2 SQIVND (reference sequence). The CDR3 consists of 14 residues. Trimming cost V 1 base and J 2 bases, with 9 bases left between them. The CDR3 sequence: CASSIGGYPYEQYF. CDR3 coding DNA: TGTGCCAGTAGTATAGGCGGTTATCCCTACGAGCAGTACTTC. The whole variable domain, filled in from reference TRBV19 and TRBJ2-7, reads DGGITQSPKYLFRKEGQNVTLSCEQNLNHDAMYWYRQDPGQGLRLIYYSQIVNDFQKGDIAEGYSVSREKKESFPLTVTSAQKNPTAFYLCASSIGGYPYEQYFGPGTRLTVT.

This clonotype was seen once. A much larger clonotype is one base distant, so this may be a read error. The V gene is TRBV28, the J gene TRBJ2-1, with a tentative D call TRBD2 (5 bases). This CDR3 has 11 residues. Germline V CDR1 and CDR2: MDHEN, SYDVKM. The chain's CDR3 is CASSSTGEQSF. CDR3 DNA sequence: TGTGCCAGCAGTTCCACCGGGGAGCAGTCCTTC.

This clonotype was observed a few times. This chain links TRBV5-6 with TRBJ2-3; no definite D call. In germline, CDR1 is SGHDT, CDR2 YYEEEE. This CDR3 region has 11 residues. Deletions cut 8 bases from V and 6 bases from J, with 10 bases between. CDR3 residues: CASHSRDTQYF. The CDR3 region has the DNA TGTGCCAGTCACAGCCGGGATACGCAGTATTTT.

With regard to this clonotype: This sequence may be a read error, since a much larger clone differs from it by one base. This sequence joins TRBV3-1 and TRBJ1-2; tentatively, D is TRBD1 (6 bases). Trimming left V 5 bases short and J 4 bases short, with 14 bases between. CDR1 is LGHDT and CDR2 is YNNKEL in the germline V gene (reference sequence). The CDR3 consists of 14 residues. This CDR3 reads CASSTRQEVYGYTF. The CDR3 DNA follows: TGTGCCAGCAGCACCCGACAGGAGGTCTATGGCTACACCTTC.

This clonotype showed up many times. V and J are TRBV12-3 or TRBV12-4 and TRBJ2-1; 10 nucleotides line up with TRBD2. This CDR3 is 16 amino acids long. With V trimmed by 6 bases and J by 0 bases, 5 bases remained unmatched. In nucleotides, the CDR3 is TGTGCCAGCAGATCAAGCGGGGGGGCCTCCTACAATGAGCAGTTCTTC. The encoded protein is CASRSSGGASYNEQFF.

The sample holds many counts of this clonotype. The rearrangement uses TRBV30 and TRBJ1-2; D might be TRBD1 (6 bases). CDR1 and CDR2 (germline): GTSNPN, SVGIG (reference sequence). Trimming removed 0 bases at V and 4 bases at J, with 15 bases between. The length of the CDR3 is 15 residues. The CDR3 loop reads CAWSVRQGHSYGYTF. CDR3 nucleotide sequence: TGTGCCTGGAGTGTTCGGCAGGGGCACTCCTATGGCTACACCTTC.

The genes are TRBV28 and TRBJ2-5; either TRBD1 or TRBD2 may fit D (6 bases each). Germline V gene data show CDR1 as MDHEN and CDR2 as SYDVKM. This CDR3 is built from 14 residues. V lost 5 bases, J lost 2 bases, and 12 bases lay in between. This CDR3 is CASSPQGRQETQYF. CDR3 nucleotides: TGTGCCAGCAGTCCCCAGGGGAGGCAAGAGACCCAGTACTTC.

This chain joins TRBV11-2 and TRBJ2-1, with TRBD2 identical over 15 bases. CDR1 is SGHAT and CDR2 is FQNNGV in the germline V gene. J gave up 8 bases and V 5 bases, and 13 bases lay outside the gene matches. The length of the CDR3 is 18 residues. The CDR3 sequence is CASSDQTGLAGGMDEQFF. In DNA form, the CDR3 reads TGTGCCAGCAGCGACCAAACTGGACTAGCGGGGGGGATGGATGAGCAGTTCTTC.

Many counts were recorded for this clonotype. The gene calls are TRBV12-3 or TRBV12-4 and TRBJ2-7, with a weak D call TRBD1 (5 bases). The CDR3 length is 11 residues. V was cut by 9 bases and J by 7 bases, with 13 bases left in between. DNA for the CDR3: TGTGCCAGTGGGGCTGCTCGGGAGCAGTACTTC. Its translation: CASGAAREQYF.

This clonotype appeared many times. The chain employs TRBV12-3 or TRBV12-4 and TRBJ2-1, with 8 bases aligning to TRBD2. The CDR3 spans 17 residues. The junction had 14 bases not matched to a gene; V was cut back by 6 bases and J by 4 bases. The CDR3 loop reads CASSLQRGGTLYNEQFF. Written as DNA, the CDR3 is TGTGCCAGCAGCCTCCAACGCGGGGGGACCTTATACAATGAGCAGTTCTTC.

V and J are TRBV10-3 and TRBJ2-7, with a weak D call TRBD2 (6 bases). CDR1 is ENHRY, CDR2 SYGVKD, per germline. Trimming stripped 10 bases from V and 3 bases from J, with 25 bases between. The CDR3 is 16 amino acids. Written as DNA, the CDR3 is TGTGCCACATCAGGAGGGACGGGGAAAGGGAGCTACGAGCAGTACTTC. Translating gives CATSGGTGKGSYEQYF.

CDR3 sequence (DNA): TGTGCCAGCAAACTCTCCGGGGGGGCGCCCATCTCCTACAATGAGCAGTTCTTC. Residues: CASKLSGGAPISYNEQFF. The gene calls are TRBV28 and TRBJ2-1; 8 nucleotides align to TRBD2. J gave up 0 bases and V 7 bases, and 14 bases lay outside the gene matches. Germline V gives CDR1 MDHEN, CDR2 SYDVKM. The CDR3 contains 18 residues.

Only a few counts were recorded for this clonotype. The J gene is TRBJ2-3, the V gene TRBV5-4, with 9 nucleotides matching TRBD2. Trimming at V came to 0 bases and at J to 2 bases, leaving 7 bases not matched to a gene. Germline assignment: CDR1 SGHNT and CDR2 YYREEE (reference sequence). This CDR3 region has 17 residues. CDR3 nucleotides: TGTGCCAGCAGCTTGGGGCTAGCGGGGAGAGACACAGATACGCAGTATTTT. It encodes CASSLGLAGRDTDTQYF.

V is TRBV5-6 and J is TRBJ2-7, with D perhaps matching TRBD2 (6 bases). The V end lost 4 bases, the J end lost 2 bases, and 13 bases lay between the germline ends. CDR3 length equals 14 residues. Germline loops: CDR1 SGHDT, CDR2 YYEEEE. The CDR3 sequence is CASSPPGAPYEQYF. The CDR3 region has the DNA TGTGCCAGCAGCCCCCCGGGAGCGCCCTACGAGCAGTACTTC.

The table lists this clonotype with a few counts. The gene calls are TRBV20-1 and TRBJ2-3; 10 positions match TRBD2. Losses at the gene ends were 0 bases for V and 6 bases for J; bases not matched to a gene: 3. Germline CDR1 DFQATT, CDR2 SNEGSKA (reference sequence). The CDR3 runs 14 residues. The CDR3 sequence is CSAREVAGGDTQYF. DNA for the CDR3: TGCAGTGCTAGAGAGGTAGCGGGGGGTGATACGCAGTATTTT.

The sample holds many counts of this clonotype. J is TRBJ2-7 and V is TRBV11-2; D may match TRBD1 or TRBD2 (5 bases each). This CDR3 region has 14 residues. Per germline, CDR1 SGHAT and CDR2 FQNNGV. Trimming removed 5 bases at V and 0 bases at J, with 11 bases between. This chain's CDR3 is CASSLGTNSYEQYF. CDR3 DNA: TGTGCCAGCAGCCTCGGGACGAACTCCTACGAGCAGTACTTC.

Worth noting for this clonotype: This sequence may be a read error, since a much larger clone differs from it by one base. The V and J genes are TRBV27 and TRBJ1-1; D is undetermined. CDR1 MNHEY and CDR2 SMNVEV come from the germline V gene (reference sequence). CDR3 length: 13 residues. The CDR3 DNA reads TGTGCCAACAGTTTCTTAATGAACACTGAAGCTTTCTTT. It is translated as CANSFLMNTEAFF.

This chain uses TRBV7-3 with TRBJ2-3, with a weak D call TRBD1 (6 bases). The germline V and J ends were trimmed by 5 bases and 0 bases, with 15 bases remaining between them. Per germline, CDR1 SGHTA and CDR2 FQGTGA. The CDR3 is 16 amino acids. As DNA, the CDR3 is TGTGCCAGCAGCCCACGACAGGCCTGGAGCACAGATACGCAGTATTTT. Translation: CASSPRQAWSTDTQYF.

This clonotype was recorded at least ten times. The chain combines TRBV30 with TRBJ2-2; tentatively, D is TRBD1 (5 bases). Germline-derived CDR1 and CDR2 are GTSNPN and SVGIG (reference sequence). Between the trimmed V and J ends, which lost 3 bases and 5 bases, there was a span of 13 bases. This CDR3 is 14 amino acids long. DNA of the CDR3: TGTGCCTGGAGGTTACAGGTCACAACCGGGGAGCTGTTTTTT. Translating gives CAWRLQVTTGELFF.